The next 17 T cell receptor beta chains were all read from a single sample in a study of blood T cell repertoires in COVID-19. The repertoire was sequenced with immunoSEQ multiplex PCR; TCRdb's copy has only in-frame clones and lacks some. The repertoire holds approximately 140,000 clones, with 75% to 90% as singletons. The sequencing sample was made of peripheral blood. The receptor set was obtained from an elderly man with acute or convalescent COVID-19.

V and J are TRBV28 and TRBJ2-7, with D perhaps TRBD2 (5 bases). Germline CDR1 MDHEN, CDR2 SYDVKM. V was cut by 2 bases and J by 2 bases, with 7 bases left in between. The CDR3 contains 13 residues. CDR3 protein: CASSLRETYEQYF. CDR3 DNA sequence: TGTGCCAGCAGTTTAAGGGAGACCTACGAGCAGTACTTC.

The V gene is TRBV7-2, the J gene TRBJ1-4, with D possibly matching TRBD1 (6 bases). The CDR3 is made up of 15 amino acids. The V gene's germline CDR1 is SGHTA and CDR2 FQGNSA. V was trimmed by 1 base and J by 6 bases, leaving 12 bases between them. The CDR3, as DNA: TGTGCCAGCAGCTTAGTCTGGGGGCAGGATGAAAAACTGTTTTTT. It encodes CASSLVWGQDEKLFF.

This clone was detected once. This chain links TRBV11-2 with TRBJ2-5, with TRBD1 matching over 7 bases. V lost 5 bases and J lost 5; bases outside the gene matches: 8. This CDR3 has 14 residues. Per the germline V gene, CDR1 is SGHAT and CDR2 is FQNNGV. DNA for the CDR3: TGTGCCAGCAGCCTCGGGACAGTAATTGAGACCCAGTACTTC. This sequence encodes CASSLGTVIETQYF.

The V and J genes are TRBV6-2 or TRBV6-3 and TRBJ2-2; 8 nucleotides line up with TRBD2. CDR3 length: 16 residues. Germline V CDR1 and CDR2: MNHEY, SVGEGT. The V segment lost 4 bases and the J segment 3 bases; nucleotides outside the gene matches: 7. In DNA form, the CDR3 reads TGTGCCAGCAGTTCGGGAGGGATGGGATACACCGGGGAGCTGTTTTTT. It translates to CASSSGGMGYTGELFF.

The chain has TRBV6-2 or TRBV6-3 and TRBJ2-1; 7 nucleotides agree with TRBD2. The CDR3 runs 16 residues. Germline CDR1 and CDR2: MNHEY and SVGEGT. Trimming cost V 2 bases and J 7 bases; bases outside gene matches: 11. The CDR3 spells CASSYLGSGNGNEQFF. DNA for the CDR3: TGTGCCAGCAGTTACCTCGGGAGCGGGAATGGAAATGAGCAGTTCTTC.

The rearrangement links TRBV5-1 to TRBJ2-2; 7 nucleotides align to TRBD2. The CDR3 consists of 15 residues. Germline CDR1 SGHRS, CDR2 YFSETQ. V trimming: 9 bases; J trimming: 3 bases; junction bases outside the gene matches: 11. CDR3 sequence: CATALWEGDTGELFF. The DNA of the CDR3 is TGCGCCACCGCGCTTTGGGAGGGTGACACCGGGGAGCTGTTTTTT.

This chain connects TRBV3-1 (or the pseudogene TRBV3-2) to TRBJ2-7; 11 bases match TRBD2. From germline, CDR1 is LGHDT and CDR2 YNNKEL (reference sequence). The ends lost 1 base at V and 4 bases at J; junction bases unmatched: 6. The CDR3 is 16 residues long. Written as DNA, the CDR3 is TGTGCCAGCAGCCAAGGACGGAGACTAGCGGGATACGAGCAGTACTTC. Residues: CASSQGRRLAGYEQYF.

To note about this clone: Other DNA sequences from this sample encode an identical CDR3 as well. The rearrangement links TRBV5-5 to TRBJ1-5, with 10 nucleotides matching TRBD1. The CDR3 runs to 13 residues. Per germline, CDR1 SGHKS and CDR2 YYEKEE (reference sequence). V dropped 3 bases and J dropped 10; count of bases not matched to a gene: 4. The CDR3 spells CASSWDRGQPQHF. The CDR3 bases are TGTGCCAGCAGCTGGGACAGGGGACAACCCCAGCATTTT.

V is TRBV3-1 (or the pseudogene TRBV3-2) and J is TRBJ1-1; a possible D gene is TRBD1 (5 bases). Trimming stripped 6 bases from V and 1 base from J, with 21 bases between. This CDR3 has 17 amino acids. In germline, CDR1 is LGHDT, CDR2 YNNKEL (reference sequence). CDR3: CASSRGLQGWGNTEAFF. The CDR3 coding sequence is TGTGCCAGCAGTCGAGGTTTGCAGGGATGGGGGAACACTGAAGCTTTCTTT.

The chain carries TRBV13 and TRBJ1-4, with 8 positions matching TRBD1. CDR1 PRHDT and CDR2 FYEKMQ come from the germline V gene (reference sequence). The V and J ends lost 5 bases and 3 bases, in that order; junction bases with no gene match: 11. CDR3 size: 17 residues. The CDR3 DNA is TGTGCCAGCAGCGCGAGGACAGGGAGGTTCGCTAATGAAAAACTGTTTTTT. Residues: CASSARTGRFANEKLFF.

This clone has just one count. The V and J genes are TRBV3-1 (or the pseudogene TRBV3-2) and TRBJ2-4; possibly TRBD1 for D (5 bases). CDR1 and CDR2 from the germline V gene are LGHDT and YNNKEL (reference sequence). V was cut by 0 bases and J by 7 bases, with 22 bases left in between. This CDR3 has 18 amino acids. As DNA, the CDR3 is TGTGCCAGCAGCCAAGATCCCCCGACTCGCAGGGTCAGCAACATTCAGTACTTC. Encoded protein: CASSQDPPTRRVSNIQYF.

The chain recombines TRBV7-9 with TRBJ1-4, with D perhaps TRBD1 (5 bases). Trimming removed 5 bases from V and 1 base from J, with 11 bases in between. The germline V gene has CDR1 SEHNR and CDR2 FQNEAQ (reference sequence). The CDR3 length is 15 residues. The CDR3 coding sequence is TGTGCCAGCAGCCCCAGCAGGGAAACTAATGAAAAACTGTTTTTT. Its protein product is CASSPSRETNEKLFF. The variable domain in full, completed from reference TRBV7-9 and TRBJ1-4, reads DTGVSQNPRHKITKRGQNVTFRCDPISEHNRLYWYRQTLGQGPEFLTYFQNEAQLEKSRLLSDRFSAERPKGSFSTLEIQRTEQGDSAMYLCASSPSRETNEKLFFGSGTQLSVL.

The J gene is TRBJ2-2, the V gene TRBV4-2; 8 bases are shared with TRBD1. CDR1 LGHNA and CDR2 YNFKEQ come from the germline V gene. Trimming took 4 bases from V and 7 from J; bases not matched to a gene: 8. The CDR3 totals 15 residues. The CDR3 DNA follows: TGTGCCAGCAGCCCTCAGACAGGGGAGCACGGGGAGCTGTTTTTT. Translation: CASSPQTGEHGELFF.

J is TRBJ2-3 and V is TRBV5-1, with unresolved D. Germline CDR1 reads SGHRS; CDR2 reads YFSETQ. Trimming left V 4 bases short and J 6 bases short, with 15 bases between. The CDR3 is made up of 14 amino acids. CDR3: CASSVGLEVDTQYF. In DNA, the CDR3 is TGCGCCAGCAGCGTGGGTCTTGAGGTGGATACGCAGTATTTT.

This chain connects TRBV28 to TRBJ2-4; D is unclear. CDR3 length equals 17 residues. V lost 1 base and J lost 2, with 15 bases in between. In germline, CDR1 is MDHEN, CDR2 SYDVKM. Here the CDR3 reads CASSLLGPGWTKNIQYF. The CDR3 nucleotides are TGTGCCAGCAGTTTATTAGGTCCGGGTTGGACCAAAAACATTCAGTACTTC.

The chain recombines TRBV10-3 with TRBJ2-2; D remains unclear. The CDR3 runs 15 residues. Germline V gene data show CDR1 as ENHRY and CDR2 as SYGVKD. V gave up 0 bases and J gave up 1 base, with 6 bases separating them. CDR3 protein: CAISESRGNTGELFF. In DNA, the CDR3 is TGTGCCATCAGTGAGTCCCGCGGGAACACCGGGGAGCTGTTTTTT.

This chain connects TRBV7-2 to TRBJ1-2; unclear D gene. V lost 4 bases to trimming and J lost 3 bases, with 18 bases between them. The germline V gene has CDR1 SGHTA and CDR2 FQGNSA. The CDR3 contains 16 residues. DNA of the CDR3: TGTGCCAGCAGCTCTGGAGGATCGGACCGATACTATGGCTACACCTTC. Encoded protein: CASSSGGSDRYYGYTF.